This T cell receptor (beta chain) was sequenced for a study of blood T cell repertoires in COVID-19. At the level of the study: The United States, Italy and Spain were the sources of the acute and convalescent COVID-19 samples.

Germline CDR1 MDHEN, CDR2 SYDVKM. Germline trimming cut 6 bases from V and 5 bases from J; bases unmatched to any gene: 9. The CDR3 runs to 14 residues. As originally analysed: Reference gene primer amplification gave nucleated cell count estimates. Profiling relied on immunoSEQ multiplex PCR, and the TCRdb table lists in-frame clones only, not all of them. V, J and clone size are those of that table, while D and trimming were read from the DNA. The sample has approximately 300,000 clones, 90% seen once. Seattle patient enrollment occurred during active infection, with longitudinal follow-up thereafter.

The V gene is TRBV28, the J gene TRBJ1-1; 7 positions agree with TRBD1. The source of this sequence is a woman in her forties with COVID-19, enrolled during active disease. The sequencing input was peripheral blood. CDR3 sequence (DNA): TGTGCCAGCAGCGACAGGGCACGAAGGACTGAAGCTTTCTTT. Encoded protein: CASSDRARRTEAFF. Together with reference TRBV28 and TRBJ1-1, the CDR3 gives the full variable domain: DVKVTQSSRYLVKRTGEKVFLECVQDMDHENMFWYRQDPGLGLRLIYFSYDVKMKEKGDIPEGYSVSREKKERFSLILESASTNQTSMYLCASSDRARRTEAFFGQGTRLTVV.